A selection of T cell receptor beta chains follows, all from one sample in a study of OX40 agonist ivuxolimab in advanced cancers. TCRdb keeps only in-frame clones here, not all; method: immunoSEQ multiplex PCR. The profile covers under 70,000 clones, with 85% appearing a single time and approximately 4% taken by the ten largest. Sequencing used CD4+ or CD8+ T cells sorted from blood, obtained in a trial of the OX40 agonist ivuxolimab. Receptors were obtained from an adult with an advanced solid tumor such as melanoma, head and neck, liver or kidney cancer. Both conserved end residues are part of each CDR3. A D gene is named only where the DNA matches it firmly. The size of a clone is reported for some rows only, either as once, few or many, or as a class for expanded clones.

d_call,j_call,clone_size,v_call,cdr3_aa,cdr3_nt
TRBD1,TRBJ2-3,.,TRBV27,CASSLPGQHTDTQYF,TGTGCCAGCAGTCTTCCGGGACAGCACACAGATACGCAGTATTTT
.,TRBJ1-1,.,TRBV28,CASGGTPRTEAFF,TGTGCCAGCGGAGGGACTCCCCGAACTGAAGCTTTCTTT
.,TRBJ1-2,.,TRBV6-6,CASSYLADYGYTF,TGTGCCAGCAGTTACTTGGCAGATTATGGCTACACCTTC
.,TRBJ2-2,.,TRBV14,CASSQVRDGELFF,TGTGCCAGCAGCCAAGTGAGAGACGGGGAGCTGTTTTTT
.,TRBJ1-6,.,TRBV28,CASSLLGSWYNSPLHF,TGTGCCAGCAGTTTATTGGGGAGCTGGTATAATTCACCCCTCCACTTT
.,TRBJ2-7,.,TRBV6-6,CASSYKEGLSEQYF,TGTGCCAGCAGTTACAAAGAGGGCCTCTCCGAGCAGTACTTC
TRBD1,TRBJ2-7,.,TRBV6-5,CASSYKGGAIYEQYF,TGTGCCAGCAGTTACAAAGGGGGCGCGATCTACGAGCAGTACTTC
.,TRBJ2-1,few,TRBV10-3,CAISLTNNEQFF,TGTGCCATCAGCCTCACTAACAATGAGCAGTTCTTC
TRBD2,TRBJ2-2,.,TRBV9,CASSALAGGLQTGELFF,TGTGCCAGCAGCGCTTTAGCGGGGGGCCTACAGACCGGGGAGCTGTTTTTT
.,TRBJ1-4,once,TRBV28,CASRDGTNEKLFF,TGTGCCAGCCGAGATGGAACTAATGAAAAACTGTTTTTT
TRBD1,TRBJ1-5,.,TRBV5-5,CASSRGQIHNQPQHF,TGTGCCAGCAGCCGGGGACAGATCCATAATCAGCCCCAGCATTTT
.,TRBJ1-5,.,TRBV6-6,CASSYLDGNQPQHF,TGTGCCAGCAGTTACCTGGATGGCAATCAGCCCCAGCATTTT
TRBD1,TRBJ2-3,.,TRBV5-1,CASSLKDRGSTDTQYF,TGCGCCAGCAGCTTGAAGGACAGGGGGAGCACAGATACGCAGTATTTT
.,TRBJ1-2,once,TRBV28,CASLLGRQAGGYTF,TGTGCCAGCCTCCTTGGGAGACAGGCTGGTGGCTACACCTTC
.,TRBJ1-5,.,TRBV6-1,CAGRLRGDSNQPQHF,TGTGCCGGACGGCTCCGGGGCGACAGCAATCAGCCCCAGCATTTT
.,TRBJ1-5,.,TRBV11-2,CASSLVPGLSNQPQHF,TGTGCCAGCAGCTTAGTTCCAGGGCTTAGCAATCAGCCCCAGCATTTT
.,TRBJ2-7,.,TRBV2,CASRTDTYEQYF,TGTGCCAGCAGGACGGACACCTACGAGCAGTACTTC
.,TRBJ1-3,.,TRBV5-1,CASSSSGQRVAGNTIYF,TGCGCCAGCAGCTCCTCGGGGCAGCGCGTTGCTGGAAACACCATATATTTT
.,TRBJ1-2,.,TRBV5-4,CASSFRGREMGYYGYTF,TGTGCCAGCAGCTTTAGGGGCAGGGAGATGGGGTACTATGGCTATACCTTC
.,TRBJ2-1,.,TRBV7-3,CASSPSTGYSYNEQFF,TGTGCCAGCAGCCCCTCGACGGGTTACTCCTACAATGAGCAGTTCTTC
.,TRBJ2-2,.,TRBV7-2,CASSLGRGNTGELFF,TGTGCCAGCAGCCTTGGGAGAGGGAACACCGGGGAGCTGTTTTTT
.,TRBJ2-2,.,TRBV5-1,CASSSGPATGELFF,TGCGCCAGCAGCTCGGGACCCGCCACCGGGGAGCTGTTTTTT
.,TRBJ2-2,.,TRBV7-2,CASSLATGYTGELFF,TGTGCCAGCAGCTTAGCGACAGGTTACACCGGGGAGCTGTTTTTT
.,TRBJ1-6,.,TRBV13,CASSFGGSNSPLHF,TGTGCCAGCAGCTTCGGGGGATCTAATTCACCCCTCCACTTT
.,TRBJ2-3,once,TRBV5-1,CASSFLTASDTQYF,TGCGCCAGCAGTTTTCTCACAGCTTCAGATACGCAGTATTTT
.,TRBJ2-7,.,TRBV15,CATSRDKGRGQLYEQYF,TGTGCCACCAGCAGAGATAAGGGCCGGGGGCAACTCTACGAGCAGTACTTC
TRBD1,TRBJ1-4,.,TRBV5-1,CASSSGTALNEKLFF,TGCGCCAGCAGCTCCGGGACAGCCCTTAATGAAAAACTGTTTTTT
.,TRBJ1-5,.,TRBV2,CASRGGRAQPQHF,TGTGCCAGCAGGGGGGGAAGGGCCCAGCCCCAGCATTTT